The next 30 T cell receptor beta chains were all read from a single sample in a study of naive and memory T cell subsets. Two oligonucleotides, mixed equimolar, formed the beta constant-region primer covering TRBC1 and TRBC2. TCRdb fed the UMI-ligation and nested PCR reads into MiXCR, producing one record per CDR3 protein. The sample holds under 100,000 distinct CDR3 sequences, roughly 7% seen once. The specimen was central memory CD4+ T cells from blood. These TCRs come from a human donor in good health.

This chain links TRBV4-2 with TRBJ1-1; 7 bases are shared with TRBD1. Losses at the gene ends were 1 base for V and 4 bases for J; bases not matched to a gene: 15. Germline loops: CDR1 LGHNA, CDR2 YNFKEQ. The CDR3 has 18 amino acids. CDR3 sequence (DNA): TGTGCCAGCAGCCAAGCGCCCCAGGGGGGCCCCGGGGGCACTGAAGCTTTCTTT. As protein: CASSQAPQGGPGGTEAFF.

A few counts support this clonotype. This chain links TRBV7-2 with TRBJ2-5; 7 bases match TRBD1. V was clipped by 4 bases and J by 4 bases; unmatched bases: 3. CDR1 and CDR2 (germline): SGHTA, FQGNSA. The CDR3 extends over 13 amino acids. CDR3 sequence: CASSSGQAETQYF. CDR3 DNA: TGTGCCAGCAGCTCAGGACAGGCAGAGACCCAGTACTTC.

The chain combines TRBV10-3 with TRBJ1-4; D perhaps matches TRBD1 (5 bases). The germline gives CDR1 ENHRY, CDR2 SYGVKD. V lost 4 bases and J 4 bases, leaving 7 bases between the germline ends. The CDR3 contains 13 residues. DNA for the CDR3: TGTGCCATCAGTGGGGGGAGTAATGAAAAACTGTTTTTT. It encodes CAISGGSNEKLFF.

This clonotype occurred many times. The chain is built from TRBV19 and TRBJ2-2; 9 bases line up with TRBD1. This CDR3 is built from 13 residues. J lost 8 bases, V lost 8 bases, and 6 bases had no gene match. CDR1 and CDR2 (germline): LNHDA, SQIVND (reference sequence). CDR3 in amino acids: CASSGTGSGELFF. CDR3 nucleotides: TGTGCCAGTTCCGGGACAGGGTCGGGGGAGCTGTTTTTT.

The chain is built from TRBV30 and TRBJ2-5; D perhaps matches TRBD1 (5 bases). Deletions cut 4 bases from V and 6 bases from J, with 12 bases between. CDR1 GTSNPN and CDR2 SVGIG come from the germline V gene (reference sequence). This CDR3 contains 12 residues. The CDR3 DNA is TGTGCCTGGAATAGGGGAAGGCAGACCCAGTACTTC. Translation gives CAWNRGRQTQYF.

The sample holds a few counts of this clonotype. The rearrangement joins TRBV27 to TRBJ2-2; perhaps TRBD1 as D (5 bases). The ends were cut back, 6 bases at V and 4 bases at J, with 18 bases in the middle. Germline CDR1 is MNHEY and CDR2 is SMNVEV (reference sequence). This CDR3 spans 16 amino acids. The CDR3 is CASSTDSPLLTGELFF. The CDR3 bases are TGTGCCAGCAGCACTGACAGTCCTCTCCTCACCGGGGAGCTGTTTTTT.

This clonotype was seen many times. V and J are TRBV7-9 and TRBJ2-5, with a tentative D call TRBD1 (5 bases). The V end was cut by 3 bases, the J end by 0 bases, with 8 bases between. The length of the CDR3 is 14 residues. Looked up from germline, CDR1 is SEHNR and CDR2 is FQNEAQ (reference sequence). The CDR3 bases are TGTGCCAGCAGCTTCTTCAGGGACCAAGAGACCCAGTACTTC. It specifies CASSFFRDQETQYF. Filled out from reference TRBV7-9 and TRBJ2-5, the complete variable domain reads DTGVSQNPRHKITKRGQNVTFRCDPISEHNRLYWYRQTLGQGPEFLTYFQNEAQLEKSRLLSDRFSAERPKGSFSTLEIQRTEQGDSAMYLCASSFFRDQETQYFGPGTRLLVL.

This clonotype was seen at least ten times. This sequence joins TRBV20-1 and TRBJ1-5; no reliable D call. Germline V gives CDR1 DFQATT, CDR2 SNEGSKA (reference sequence). This CDR3 spans 14 amino acids. V was cut by 3 bases and J by 0 bases, with 9 bases left in between. DNA for the CDR3: TGCAGTGCTAGGCAGGACGGTAGCAATCAGCCCCAGCATTTT. It encodes CSARQDGSNQPQHF.

This chain links TRBV5-5 with TRBJ2-3; 7 nucleotides agree with TRBD2. The V segment lost 1 base and the J segment 2 bases; nucleotides outside the gene matches: 1. This CDR3 contains 14 residues. Germline V gives CDR1 SGHKS, CDR2 YYEKEE (reference sequence). As DNA, the CDR3 is TGTGCCAGCAGCTTGACTAGCGCCACAGATACGCAGTATTTT. This translates into CASSLTSATDTQYF.

This clonotype has only a few counts. The V gene is TRBV10-3, the J gene TRBJ2-1; 8 bases line up with TRBD1. The CDR3 contains 12 residues. V trimming: 3 bases; J trimming: 15 bases; junction bases outside the gene matches: 7. Per germline, CDR1 ENHRY and CDR2 SYGVKD. The CDR3 coding sequence is TGTGCCATCAGTGAAGGGGGACAGGTGTCGTTCTTC. Translated, it gives CAISEGGQVSFF.

This clonotype was recorded at least ten times. The genes are TRBV27 and TRBJ1-5; D is uncertain. Germline V gene lookup returns CDR1 MNHEY and CDR2 SMNVEV (reference sequence). V was shortened by 2 bases and J by 7 bases, with 12 bases between the two germline ends. The CDR3 loop spans 14 amino acids. The CDR3 bases are TGTGCCAGCAGTTTAGCGGGGTGGGTGCAGCCCCAGCATTTT. As protein: CASSLAGWVQPQHF.

This clonotype was detected only a few times. The chain is built from TRBV7-9 and TRBJ2-7, with D unresolved. The CDR3 contains 11 residues. The V end lost 3 bases, the J end lost 7 bases, and 7 bases lay between the germline ends. In germline, CDR1 is SEHNR, CDR2 FQNEAQ (reference sequence). In nucleotides, the CDR3 is TGTGCCAGCAGCTTGGCATGGGAGCAGTACTTC. It translates to CASSLAWEQYF. The variable domain in full, completed from reference TRBV7-9 and TRBJ2-7, reads DTGVSQNPRHKITKRGQNVTFRCDPISEHNRLYWYRQTLGQGPEFLTYFQNEAQLEKSRLLSDRFSAERPKGSFSTLEIQRTEQGDSAMYLCASSLAWEQYFGPGTRLTVT.

This clonotype was seen repeatedly, ten times or more. The V gene is TRBV6-6, the J gene TRBJ2-2; TRBD1 agrees at 7 bases. CDR1 is MNHNY and CDR2 is SVGAGI in the germline V gene (reference sequence). The CDR3 extends over 16 amino acids. With V trimmed by 0 bases and J by 4 bases, 5 bases remained unmatched. CDR3 protein: CASSYSKAGGTGELFF. CDR3 sequence (DNA): TGTGCCAGCAGTTACTCGAAGGCAGGGGGCACCGGGGAGCTGTTTTTT.

Ten or more counts support this clonotype. The J gene is TRBJ2-1, the V gene TRBV6-2 or TRBV6-3, with 7 bases that match TRBD1. The germline CDR1 and CDR2 sequences are MNHEY and SVGEGT. J gave up 3 bases and V 7 bases, and 3 bases lay outside the gene matches. This CDR3 is built from 13 residues. The CDR3 sequence is CASTWDSYNEQFF. CDR3 DNA: TGTGCCAGCACCTGGGACAGCTACAATGAGCAGTTCTTC.

Only a few counts were recorded for this clonotype. The V gene is TRBV3-1, the J gene TRBJ2-1, with D unresolved. The CDR3 has 17 amino acids. Germline CDR1 LGHDT, CDR2 YNNKEL (reference sequence). The V and J ends lost 5 bases and 5 bases respectively, with 22 bases between them. The DNA for the CDR3 is TGTGCCAGCAGCTCCGATGGGTACGGGCTTCAGGACAATGAGCAGTTCTTC. Its protein product is CASSSDGYGLQDNEQFF.

The table lists this clonotype with a few counts. CDR3 sequence (DNA): TGTGCCACCAGGGACGCGAGGAAACCCACAGATACGCAGTATTTT. This encodes CATRDARKPTDTQYF. The rearrangement uses TRBV24-1 and TRBJ2-3; unclear D gene. This CDR3 has 15 amino acids. The V gene's germline CDR1 is KGHDR and CDR2 SFDVKD. The V end lost 7 bases, the J end lost 2 bases, and 15 bases lay between the germline ends.

This clonotype appeared many times. The chain recombines TRBV29-1 with TRBJ1-5; 9 positions agree with TRBD1. The CDR3 runs 13 residues. From germline, CDR1 is SQVTM and CDR2 ANQGSEA. V lost 4 bases, J lost 4 bases, and 2 bases stayed unmatched. DNA of the CDR3: TGCAGCGTTGGGGACAGGGTTAATCAGCCCCAGCATTTT. Amino acids: CSVGDRVNQPQHF.

This clonotype was seen repeatedly, ten times or more. In DNA form, the CDR3 reads TGTGCCAGCACGACCGGGACAGGGATCGTTGGCCAAGAGACCCAGTACTTC. It encodes CASTTGTGIVGQETQYF. The chain has TRBV6-2 or TRBV6-3 and TRBJ2-5, with 9 bases fitting TRBD1. V lost 7 bases, J lost 1 base, and 13 bases stayed unmatched. The CDR3 extends over 17 amino acids. Looked up from germline, CDR1 is MNHEY and CDR2 is SVGEGT.

As regards this clonotype: A much larger clonotype is one base distant, so this may be a read error. The chain is built from TRBV7-2 and TRBJ2-7; TRBD2 matches at 15 bases. Trimming cost V 1 base and J 2 bases; bases outside gene matches: 9. The CDR3 runs to 19 residues. Germline V lookup: CDR1 SGHTA, CDR2 FQGNSA. CDR3 sequence reads: CASSLVRTSGGGRTYEQYF. DNA of the CDR3: TGTGCCAGCAGCTTAGTACGGACTAGCGGGGGGGGACGAACCTACGAGCAGTACTTC.

This clonotype was seen at least ten times. V is TRBV12-3 or TRBV12-4 and J is TRBJ2-6; D remains unclear. The CDR3 is 15 amino acids. V lost 3 bases to trimming and J lost 2 bases, with 8 bases between them. Written as DNA, the CDR3 is TGTGCCAGCAGTTTCCTACTAACTGGGGCCAACGTCCTGACTTTC. This encodes CASSFLLTGANVLTF.

This clonotype showed up many times. The chain employs TRBV20-1 and TRBJ2-7, with 8 bases aligning to TRBD2. CDR3 length: 12 amino acids. V lost 6 bases to trimming and J lost 7 bases; unmatched junction nucleotides: 8. Germline loops: CDR1 DFQATT, CDR2 SNEGSKA (reference sequence). This CDR3 reads CSATAGVGEQYF. In nucleotides, the CDR3 is TGCAGTGCCACAGCGGGAGTTGGAGAGCAGTACTTC.

This clonotype was observed a handful of times. The gene calls are TRBV6-5 and TRBJ2-3; 9 positions agree with TRBD2. Germline V lookup: CDR1 MNHEY, CDR2 SVGAGI. Unmatched junction bases numbered 8, after V lost 8 bases and J lost 5 bases. CDR3 length: 14 amino acids. CDR3 nucleotide sequence: TGTGCCAGCTCTCAGCGGGGGGACCAAGATACGCAGTATTTT. Its translation is CASSQRGDQDTQYF.

This clonotype showed up just a few times. V and J are TRBV20-1 and TRBJ2-7, with TRBD1 matching 10 bases. The germline V gene encodes CDR1 DFQATT and CDR2 SNEGSKA (reference sequence). V lost 6 bases, J lost 2 bases, and 7 bases stayed unmatched. CDR3 size: 14 residues. CDR3 sequence (DNA): TGCAGTGCCCGGCCAGGGACAGGGGCCTACGAGCAGTACTTC. It specifies CSARPGTGAYEQYF.

CDR3 protein: CAWASGYNEQFF. In DNA form, the CDR3 reads TGTGCCTGGGCTAGCGGATACAATGAGCAGTTCTTC. The chain combines TRBV30 with TRBJ2-1; 7 nucleotides agree with TRBD2. CDR1 GTSNPN and CDR2 SVGIG come from the germline V gene (reference sequence). Trimming at V came to 5 bases and at J to 4 bases, leaving 2 bases not matched to a gene. The CDR3 length is 12 residues.

This clonotype was found many times. This chain links TRBV11-2 with TRBJ2-1, with TRBD1 matching over 7 bases. This CDR3 region has 11 residues. Losses at the gene ends were 4 bases for V and 15 bases for J; bases not matched to a gene: 6. Germline CDR1 is SGHAT and CDR2 is FQNNGV. CDR3 sequence: CASSSTGWRFF. In nucleotides, the CDR3 is TGTGCCAGCAGCTCGACAGGGTGGAGGTTCTTC.

This clonotype turned up a few times. This rearrangement joins TRBV7-8 to TRBJ2-2, with 7 bases fitting TRBD1. Germline assignment: CDR1 SGHVS and CDR2 FQNEAQ. The ends lost 4 bases at V and 5 bases at J; junction bases unmatched: 10. The CDR3 is 16 residues long. The CDR3 DNA sequence: TGTGCCAGCAGCTCCAAACAGGGGAGCCTTACCGGGGAGCTGTTTTTT. This sequence encodes CASSSKQGSLTGELFF.

This clonotype was recorded a few times. The chain links TRBV5-5 to TRBJ2-5; D is ambiguous. Per the germline V gene, CDR1 is SGHKS and CDR2 is YYEKEE (reference sequence). Trimming left V 4 bases short and J 0 bases short, with 13 bases between. The CDR3 consists of 15 residues. In DNA, the CDR3 is TGTGCCAGCAGCCCGGGCCCCCAGTACCAAGAGACCCAGTACTTC. As protein: CASSPGPQYQETQYF. Variable domain in full (rest from reference TRBV5-5 and TRBJ2-5): DAGVTQSPTHLIKTRGQQVTLRCSPISGHKSVSWYQQVLGQGPQFIFQYYEKEERGRGNFPDRFSARQFPNYSSELNVNALLLGDSALYLCASSPGPQYQETQYFGPGTRLLVL.

This clonotype was detected ten times or more. This chain joins TRBV20-1 and TRBJ1-1; 8 nucleotides line up with TRBD1. This CDR3 is 16 amino acids long. Germline values: CDR1 DFQATT, CDR2 SNEGSKA (reference sequence). Trimming took 6 bases from V and 3 from J; bases not matched to a gene: 15. The CDR3 loop reads CSASMTGVVKDTEAFF. In DNA, the CDR3 is TGCAGTGCGAGTATGACAGGGGTGGTTAAGGACACTGAAGCTTTCTTT.

There are many counts of this clonotype. The chain couples TRBV27 to TRBJ2-3; weak D call: TRBD1 (5 bases). With 6 bases removed from V and 2 bases from J, the gap between germline ends came to 15 bases. Germline CDR1 is MNHEY and CDR2 is SMNVEV (reference sequence). This CDR3 spans 15 amino acids. CDR3: CASRGRQIYTDTQYF. CDR3 nucleotides: TGTGCCAGCAGGGGTCGACAGATCTACACAGATACGCAGTATTTT.

This clonotype was detected ten times or more. In nucleotides, the CDR3 is TGTGCCAGCAGCCCCCGGACTAGCTCGGTGCAGTACTTC. Protein sequence: CASSPRTSSVQYF. J is TRBJ2-7 and V is TRBV12-3 or TRBV12-4, with 8 bases that match TRBD2. Unmatched junction bases numbered 10, after V lost 6 bases and J lost 9 bases. CDR3 length: 13 amino acids.